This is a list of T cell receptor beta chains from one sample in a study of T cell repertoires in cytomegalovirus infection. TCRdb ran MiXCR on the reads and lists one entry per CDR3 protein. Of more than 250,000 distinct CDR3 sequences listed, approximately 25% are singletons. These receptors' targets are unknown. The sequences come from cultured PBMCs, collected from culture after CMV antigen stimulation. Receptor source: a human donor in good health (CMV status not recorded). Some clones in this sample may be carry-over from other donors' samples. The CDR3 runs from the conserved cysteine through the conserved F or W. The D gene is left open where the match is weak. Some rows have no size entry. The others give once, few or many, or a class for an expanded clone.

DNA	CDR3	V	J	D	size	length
TGTGCCAGCTCACTCAGGGGGACAGGGAATAATGGCTACACCTTC	CASSLRGTGNNGYTF	TRBV12-3/TRBV12-4	TRBJ1-2	TRBD1	few	15
TGCGCCAGCAGCCAAGCAAATTTGATGCCGTACAATGAGCAGTTCTTC	CASSQANLMPYNEQFF	TRBV4-3	TRBJ2-1	NA	once	16
TGTGCCAGCTCACCTCCCGGGACAGTTTTTTTAGAAGCTTTCTTT	CASSPPGTVFLEAFF	TRBV18	TRBJ1-1	TRBD1	few	15
TGTGCCAGCAGCCGGGACTACTCCCGGGGTAATGAGCAGTTCTTC	CASSRDYSRGNEQFF	TRBV7-2	TRBJ2-1	TRBD2	many	15
TGTGCCAGCAGGTTTAGCACTGAAGCTTTCTTT	CASRFSTEAFF	TRBV28	TRBJ1-1	NA	NA	11
TGTGCCAGCAGCCTCGGACAGGGGGCGAGAGGAGTAGGGAAAAATGAGCAGTTCTTC	CASSLGQGARGVGKNEQFF	TRBV7-9	TRBJ2-1	TRBD1	few	19
TGTGCCAGCAGCTTCGGGACAGGCGGCGTGACTAATGAAAAACTGTTTTTT	CASSFGTGGVTNEKLFF	TRBV7-9	TRBJ1-4	TRBD1	many	17
TGTGCCAGCTCGGGGCAGTCTTCCAATGAGCAGTTCTTC	CASSGQSSNEQFF	TRBV2	TRBJ2-1	NA	NA	13
TGTGCCAGCAGCTTAGCTCTCACTGAAGCTTTCTTT	CASSLALTEAFF	TRBV7-2	TRBJ1-1	NA	many	12
TGCGCCAGCAGCCAAGGGACTAGCGTGAAAGAGACCCAGTACTTC	CASSQGTSVKETQYF	TRBV4-3	TRBJ2-5	TRBD2	NA	15
TGTGCCAGCAGTTCGGGACAGGGGGTAATTTTT	CASSSGQGVIF	TRBV12-3/TRBV12-4	TRBJ1-4	TRBD1	once	11
TGCAGTGCTAGGGAGACTAGCGGGAGTGCAGATACGCAGTATTTT	CSARETSGSADTQYF	TRBV20-1	TRBJ2-3	TRBD2	NA	15
TGTGCCAGCAGCCCCCACCAACTGAACACCGGGGAGCTGTTTTTT	CASSPHQLNTGELFF	TRBV11-3	TRBJ2-2	NA	NA	15
TGTGCCAGCAGCCGCCTTGGGGGGTACGAGGGGGGCTACACCTTC	CASSRLGGYEGGYTF	TRBV6-5	TRBJ1-2	NA	NA	15
TGTGCCAGCAGTTCCCAGCGGGCCCAGGGGCAGTATTTT	CASSSQRAQGQYF	TRBV6-1	TRBJ2-3	NA	few	13
TGCGCCAGCAGCTTCCCCCCGGGGGGTTCCCTCTACAATGAGCAGTTCTTC	CASSFPPGGSLYNEQFF	TRBV5-1	TRBJ2-1	TRBD2	NA	17
TGCAGTGCTAGGACTAGCGGGAGGTCGTTCTTC	CSARTSGRSFF	TRBV20-1	TRBJ2-1	TRBD2	NA	11
TGTGCCAGCAGCTTAGGGCAGATCACTGAAGCTTTCTTT	CASSLGQITEAFF	TRBV7-6	TRBJ1-1	NA	many	13
TGTGCCAGCAGAACCTGGGGCGGGAGGGGTCGCACCGGGGAGCTGTTTTTT	CASRTWGGRGRTGELFF	TRBV12-3/TRBV12-4	TRBJ2-2	TRBD2	NA	17
TGCAGTGCTAGAGTCCTGGGTAACTATGGCTACACCTTC	CSARVLGNYGYTF	TRBV20-1	TRBJ1-2	NA	few	13
TGTGCCAGCAGAGCGCCGGAGTCCTACAATGAGCAGTTCTTC	CASRAPESYNEQFF	TRBV27	TRBJ2-1	NA	NA	14
TGCGCCAGCAGCGCTCCCGGGACAGGGAAAGAGACCCAGTACTTC	CASSAPGTGKETQYF	TRBV5-1	TRBJ2-5	TRBD1	many	15
TGTGCCAGCAGCTTCAGCGGACTAGCGGGAGTGGGTGGCAATGAGCAGTTCTTC	CASSFSGLAGVGGNEQFF	TRBV7-6	TRBJ2-1	TRBD2	few	18
TGCAGCGGAGTTGTCCAGCGAGAGACCCAGTACTTC	CSGVVQRETQYF	TRBV29-1	TRBJ2-5	NA	NA	12
TGTGCCAGCAGTTTAGGTGAAAAACTGTTTTTT	CASSLGEKLFF	TRBV12-3/TRBV12-4	TRBJ1-4	NA	many	11
TGTGCCAGCAAGGGACTTTTGAACACCGGGGAGCTGTTTTTT	CASKGLLNTGELFF	TRBV12-3/TRBV12-4	TRBJ2-2	NA	NA	14
TGTGCCAGCAGCCAAAGACAGAACTCCTATAATTCACCCCTCCACTTT	CASSQRQNSYNSPLHF	TRBV11-2	TRBJ1-6	NA	few	16
TGTGCCAGCAGCTTAGTTAGTTCGGGGAACACCGGGGAGCTGTTTTTT	CASSLVSSGNTGELFF	TRBV7-6	TRBJ2-2	NA	NA	16
TGTGCCAGCAGGTCCCCTCCCAGGACAGGGTTCCAGCCCCAGCATTTT	CASRSPPRTGFQPQHF	TRBV28	TRBJ1-5	TRBD1	NA	16
TGTGCCAGCAGCCCGAGGTCCATTTTAGACAGCACAGATACGCAGTATTTT	CASSPRSILDSTDTQYF	TRBV7-2	TRBJ2-3	NA	few	17
TGTGCCAGCAGTTGGATCCCGACTTACAATGAGCAGTTCTTC	CASSWIPTYNEQFF	TRBV27	TRBJ2-1	NA	NA	14
TGTGCCAGTACTCTAGGGACAGGGAGCAATCAGCCCCAGCATTTT	CASTLGTGSNQPQHF	TRBV19	TRBJ1-5	TRBD1	NA	15
TGTGCCAGCAGCCCCCTTGGAGGGGGCACTGAAGCTTTCTTT	CASSPLGGGTEAFF	TRBV3-1	TRBJ1-1	NA	NA	14
TGTGCCAGCAGTTTCTTAGGACAGGGGGAGAACACTGAAGCTTTCTTT	CASSFLGQGENTEAFF	TRBV27	TRBJ1-1	TRBD1	many	16
TGTGCCAGCAGCTTGGACTATGGAGGCTACGAGCAGTACTTC	CASSLDYGGYEQYF	TRBV7-2	TRBJ2-7	NA	NA	14
TGCGCCAGCAGCCAAGAACCCCAGCGCAATCAGCCCCAGCATTTT	CASSQEPQRNQPQHF	TRBV4-1	TRBJ1-5	NA	few	15
TGCGCCAGCAGCTTGGGTAATGGCAGACCAGATACGCAGTATTTT	CASSLGNGRPDTQYF	TRBV5-1	TRBJ2-3	NA	NA	15
TGTGCCAGCAGCGTAGGGATAGGGCGGGATGAAAAACTGTTTTTT	CASSVGIGRDEKLFF	TRBV9	TRBJ1-4	NA	few	15
TGTGCCAGCAGTTACTCGGCCAGGGGGCTAAGGGGCTACACCTTC	CASSYSARGLRGYTF	TRBV6-5	TRBJ1-2	TRBD1	few	15
TGCGCCAGCAGCTTGAGAGGGGGGCCGAACACTGAAGCTTTCTTT	CASSLRGGPNTEAFF	TRBV5-1	TRBJ1-1	NA	NA	15
TGTGCCAGCAGTTATACCCCGGACTCCCGGAGAGGCTACACCTTC	CASSYTPDSRRGYTF	TRBV6-5	TRBJ1-2	NA	NA	15
TGCGCCAGCAGCTCCCGGGACAGGGAATATGGCTACACCTTC	CASSSRDREYGYTF	TRBV5-1	TRBJ1-2	TRBD1	NA	14
TGTGCCAGCAGCTTAGGAGGTTACACAGATACGCAGTATTTT	CASSLGGYTDTQYF	TRBV7-4	TRBJ2-3	NA	few	14
TGCGCCAGCAGCCAGGGTGACATAGCTTCAGATACGCAGTATTTT	CASSQGDIASDTQYF	TRBV4-1	TRBJ2-3	NA	many	15
TGCGCCAGCAGCCAAGTAGGCGCGTCAGGGCATGGAAACACCATATATTTT	CASSQVGASGHGNTIYF	TRBV4-3	TRBJ1-3	NA	NA	17
TGCGCCAGCAGCATCGGACTGGGACATTCGGCCCGTAATGAGCAGTTCTTC	CASSIGLGHSARNEQFF	TRBV5-1	TRBJ2-1	NA	NA	17
TGTGCCAGTAGTATAGGAACGACAGGACGTCAGCCCCAGCATTTT	CASSIGTTGRQPQHF	TRBV19	TRBJ1-5	NA	few	15
TGTGCCAGTAGTCAATCCGGGACAGGGTATGGCTACACCTTC	CASSQSGTGYGYTF	TRBV19	TRBJ1-2	TRBD1	few	14
TGTGCCACCAGCAGAAGCCCGGGACAGGGGGACTATGGCTACACCTTC	CATSRSPGQGDYGYTF	TRBV15	TRBJ1-2	TRBD1	NA	16
TGCAGTGCCAGTAGGGGGCCGGAGCTGTTTTTT	CSASRGPELFF	TRBV20-1	TRBJ2-2	TRBD1	NA	11
TGTGCCAGCAGCTTCGGACAGGGTTATGGCTACACCTTC	CASSFGQGYGYTF	TRBV27	TRBJ1-2	TRBD1	many	13
TGTGCCAGCAGCTTAATGGGGGGCCAAGAGACCCAGTACTTC	CASSLMGGQETQYF	TRBV7-3	TRBJ2-5	NA	few	14
TGTGCCAGCAGTTCGTTAGCGGGAGGGGACAATGAGCAGTTCTTC	CASSSLAGGDNEQFF	TRBV6-2/TRBV6-3	TRBJ2-1	TRBD2	NA	15
TGTGCCAGCAAAACCTGGGGACAGGGGAACTACGAGCAGTACTTC	CASKTWGQGNYEQYF	TRBV2	TRBJ2-7	TRBD1	NA	15